Sequencing of this T cell receptor (beta chain) was carried out in a study of blood T cells in healthy people across ages. Across the whole study: For every two T cells, template switching captured about one barcoded beta molecule. Points from the study as a whole: Expanded clonotype changes were possibly confounded by unknown donor CMV status.

For the second PCR, which ran for 7 to 11 cycles, a sample-barcoded 5' primer and a J-beta primer mix were used. A template-switch adaptor containing 12 random nucleotides labeled each cDNA molecule. TCRdb fed the 5' RACE reads into MiXCR, producing one record per CDR3 protein. The sample has 1.8 million or so distinct CDR3 sequences; more than 35% are singletons. Each sample yielded at least 5.5 micrograms of PBMC total RNA. Germline CDR1 is MNHEY and CDR2 is SVGAGI. The CDR3 extends over 18 amino acids. Trimming took 2 bases from V and 2 from J; bases not matched to a gene: 14. Details on this clonotype: Antigen: not known.

This TCR came from a human donor in good health. V is TRBV6-5 and J is TRBJ2-7; 8 positions match TRBD1. The sample consisted of blood. CDR3 amino acids: CASSYPTYPDRVTYEQYF. CDR3 nucleotide sequence: TGTGCCAGCAGTTACCCCACATACCCGGACAGGGTGACCTACGAGCAGTACTTC.